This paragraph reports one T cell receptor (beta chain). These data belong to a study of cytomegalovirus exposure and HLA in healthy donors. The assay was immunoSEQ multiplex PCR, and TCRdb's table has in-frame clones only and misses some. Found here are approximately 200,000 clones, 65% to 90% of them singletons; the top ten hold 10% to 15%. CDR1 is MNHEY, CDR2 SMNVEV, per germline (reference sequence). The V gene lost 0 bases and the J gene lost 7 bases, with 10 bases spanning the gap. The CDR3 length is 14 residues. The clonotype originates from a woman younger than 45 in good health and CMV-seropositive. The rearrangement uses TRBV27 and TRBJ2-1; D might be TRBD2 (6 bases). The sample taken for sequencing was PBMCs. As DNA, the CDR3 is TGTGCCAGCAGTTTATCGCGGGGCGGGAATGAGCAGTTCTTC. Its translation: CASSLSRGGNEQFF.